Reported below is one TCR beta chain. Relative to the germline gene, one junction end is altered; a read error may explain this. This entry belongs to a study of a mutant IDH1 vaccine in newly diagnosed glioma. Assay: immunoSEQ multiplex PCR; the TCRdb copy retains only in-frame clones and omits some. The profile shows over 75,000 clones, 80% of them singletons. Time point given: baseline, week 1 (first vaccination visit). The treatment denotes: pre-vaccination baseline after standard-of-care therapy. There were new WHO grade 3 or 4 astrocytomas in the donors, and these were IDH1-mutant and ATRX-lost. Germline-derived CDR1 and CDR2 are SGHDT and YYEEEE. CDR3 length: 16 amino acids.

The receptor's source is a man aged 35 to 55 with glioma. Sequenced material: PBMCs, taken from a glioma patient treated with radiotherapy, temozolomide or both. The chain carries TRBV5-6 and TRBJ2-7; 8 bases are a match to TRBD1. CDR3 nucleotide sequence: TGTGCCAACAGCGGGCGGGGACAGGCTACCTCCTACGAGCAGTACTTC. Its protein product is CANSGRGQATSYEQYF.